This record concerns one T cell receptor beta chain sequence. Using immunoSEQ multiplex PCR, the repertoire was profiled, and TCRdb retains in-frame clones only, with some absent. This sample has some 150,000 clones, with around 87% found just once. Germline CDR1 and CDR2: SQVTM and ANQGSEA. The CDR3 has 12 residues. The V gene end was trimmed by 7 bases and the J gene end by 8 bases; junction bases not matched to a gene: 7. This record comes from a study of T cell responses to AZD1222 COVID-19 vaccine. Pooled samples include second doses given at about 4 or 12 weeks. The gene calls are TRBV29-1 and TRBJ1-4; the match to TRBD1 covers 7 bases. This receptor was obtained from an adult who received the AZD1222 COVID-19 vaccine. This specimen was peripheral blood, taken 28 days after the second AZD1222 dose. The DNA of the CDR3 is TGCAGCGGTCGACAGGGTGAAGAAAAACTGTTTTTT. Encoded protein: CSGRQGEEKLFF. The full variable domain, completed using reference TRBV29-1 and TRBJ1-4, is SAVISQKPSRDICQRGTSLTIQCQVDSQVTMMFWYRQQPGQSLTLIATANQGSEATYESGFVIDKFPISRPNLTFSTLTVSNMSPEDSSIYLCSGRQGEEKLFFGSGTQLSVL.